The next 14 T cell receptor beta chains were all read from a single sample in a study of human T cells and chemical hapten exposure. Noted time point: patch test 1, 2 weeks after DPC sensitization. Treatment reported: therapeutic diphenylcyclopropenone sensitization with weekly scalp DPC. One entry per CDR3 protein, called by TCRdb with MiXCR from the RACE reads. The table has around 110,000 distinct CDR3 sequences, 12% seen once. Sequences were derived from whole blood, sampled in connection with sensitization to the hapten diphenylcyclopropenone (DPC). The receptors derive from a woman aged 45-59 years with alopecia areata. Some clones in this sample may be carry-over from other donors' samples.

This clonotype showed up many times. This chain connects TRBV2 to TRBJ1-5; 11 bases are a match to TRBD1. This CDR3 spans 15 amino acids. V lost 7 bases to trimming and J lost 4 bases; unmatched junction nucleotides: 6. CDR1 SNHLY and CDR2 FYNNEI come from the germline V gene. The CDR3 sequence is CASTGRDRGNQPQHF. The CDR3 nucleotides are TGTGCCAGCACCGGCCGGGACAGGGGGAATCAGCCCCAGCATTTT.

This clonotype was recorded many times. This sequence joins TRBV20-1 and TRBJ1-5; tentatively, D is TRBD1 (6 bases). V shed 5 bases and J shed 7 bases, with 18 bases lying between them. This CDR3 spans 14 amino acids. Per germline, CDR1 DFQATT and CDR2 SNEGSKA (reference sequence). CDR3 DNA sequence: TGCAGTGCTGGGGCCAGGGGACCCAAACAGCCCCAGCATTTT. Encoded protein: CSAGARGPKQPQHF.

This clonotype turned up a few times. The gene calls are TRBV29-1 and TRBJ1-4; D ambiguous. The CDR3 extends over 11 amino acids. The germline CDR1 and CDR2 sequences are SQVTM and ANQGSEA. CDR3 coding DNA: TGCACCGCTCGCGCGGGGGAAAAACTGTTTTTT. Its translation is CTARAGEKLFF. The full variable domain, rest sourced from reference TRBV29-1 and TRBJ1-4, is SAVISQKPSRDICQRGTSLTIQCQVDSQVTMMFWYRQQPGQSLTLIATANQGSEATYESGFVIDKFPISRPNLTFSTLTVSNMSPEDSSIYLCTARAGEKLFFGSGTQLSVL.

The gene calls are TRBV3-1 and TRBJ1-5; weak D call: TRBD1 (6 bases). CDR1 is LGHDT and CDR2 is YNNKEL in the germline V gene (reference sequence). V lost 1 base to trimming and J lost 7 bases, with 14 bases between them. This CDR3 has 15 amino acids. CDR3 DNA: TGTGCCAGCAGCCAAGGCAGGGGCGCAGGCCAGCCCCAGCATTTT. Translated, it gives CASSQGRGAGQPQHF.

There are a few counts of this clonotype. The chain employs TRBV5-1 and TRBJ2-7; D gene ambiguous. Trimming removed 1 base at V and 1 base at J, with 3 bases between. The CDR3 runs 12 residues. CDR1 is SGHRS, CDR2 YFSETQ, per germline. CDR3 residues: CASSLQSYEQYF. The CDR3 nucleotides read TGCGCCAGCAGCTTGCAATCCTACGAGCAGTACTTC.

The chain has TRBV6-6 and TRBJ2-1, with D possibly matching TRBD1 (6 bases). The V end lost 5 bases, the J end lost 3 bases, and 11 bases lay between the germline ends. Looked up from germline, CDR1 is MNHNY and CDR2 is SVGAGI (reference sequence). The CDR3 contains 14 residues. The CDR3 nucleotides are TGTGCCAGCAGTGCACAGGGCGGCTACAATGAGCAGTTCTTC. It is translated as CASSAQGGYNEQFF.

This chain joins TRBV7-2 and TRBJ1-2, with 7 nucleotides matching TRBD1. The CDR3 length is 16 residues. Trimming cost V 5 bases and J 4 bases; bases outside gene matches: 13. The germline CDR1 and CDR2 sequences are SGHTA and FQGNSA. CDR3 coding DNA: TGTGCCAGCAGCCCAAGAGGGACAGTTACTACCTATGGCTACACCTTC. Protein sequence: CASSPRGTVTTYGYTF.

This clonotype was recorded at least ten times. The V and J genes are TRBV4-2 and TRBJ2-7, with D possibly being TRBD1 (5 bases). CDR3 length equals 16 residues. CDR1 and CDR2 (germline): LGHNA, YNFKEQ. Trimming pared 0 bases from V and 0 bases from J, leaving 12 bases between. CDR3 amino acids: CASSQEAGSSSYEQYF. The CDR3 coding sequence is TGTGCCAGCAGCCAAGAGGCAGGGTCAAGCTCCTACGAGCAGTACTTC.

V is TRBV28 and J is TRBJ2-7, with D unclear. In germline, CDR1 is MDHEN, CDR2 SYDVKM. There are 12 residues in the CDR3. V lost 4 bases to trimming and J lost 6 bases, with 10 bases between them. As DNA, the CDR3 is TGTGCCAGCAGTTCCCCTTTTGCCGAGCAGTACTTC. It encodes CASSSPFAEQYF.

This clonotype was detected only a few times. V usage is TRBV7-8 and J usage is TRBJ2-5; D possibly corresponds to TRBD1 (6 bases). The CDR3 has 15 residues. The germline V and J ends were trimmed by 5 bases and 5 bases, with 18 bases remaining between them. Germline V gene sequence: CDR1 SGHVS, CDR2 FQNEAQ. The CDR3 protein is CASSPGHLRGETQYF. The CDR3 bases are TGTGCCAGCAGCCCGGGACACCTAAGGGGCGAGACCCAGTACTTC. Using reference TRBV7-8 and TRBJ2-5 for the parts outside the CDR3, the full variable domain is GAGVSQSPRYKVAKRGQDVALRCDPISGHVSLFWYQQALGQGPEFLTYFQNEAQLDKSGLPSDRFFAERPEGSVSTLKIQRTQQEDSAVYLCASSPGHLRGETQYFGPGTRLLVL.

This clonotype was counted between two and nine times. This chain connects TRBV20-1 to TRBJ1-5; D gene ambiguous. CDR1 and CDR2 (germline): DFQATT, SNEGSKA (reference sequence). V lost 3 bases, J lost 0 bases, and 6 bases lay in between. The CDR3 covers 13 residues. The CDR3 DNA reads as TGCAGTGCTAGGGGTCTTAGCAATCAGCCCCAGCATTTT. It is translated as CSARGLSNQPQHF.

This clonotype was seen more than once but under ten times. The chain recombines TRBV19 with TRBJ2-1; 13 bases map to TRBD2. The CDR3 loop spans 15 amino acids. The V gene end was trimmed by 8 bases and the J gene end by 6 bases; junction bases not matched to a gene: 7. CDR1 and CDR2 (germline): LNHDA, SQIVND (reference sequence). CDR3 coding DNA: TGTGCCAGTGGGACTAGCGGGATAGGGGGCAATGAGCAGTTCTTC. Its protein product is CASGTSGIGGNEQFF.

This chain joins TRBV5-1 and TRBJ1-1, with D possibly being TRBD1 (5 bases). Between the trimmed V and J ends, which lost 2 bases and 7 bases, there was a span of 12 bases. CDR3 length: 13 residues. Germline assignment: CDR1 SGHRS and CDR2 YFSETQ. DNA of the CDR3: TGCGCCAGCAGCTTAGGAGGGGCGGTTGAAGCTTTCTTT. It specifies CASSLGGAVEAFF.

This clonotype appeared many times. The CDR3 DNA reads TGCGCCAGCAGCCAGCCCCACGTGGACAGGAAAGCGGAGCAGTACTTC. Its translation is CASSQPHVDRKAEQYF. The chain recombines TRBV4-1 with TRBJ2-7, with 7 bases matching TRBD1. V lost 3 bases to trimming and J lost 7 bases; unmatched junction nucleotides: 15. From germline, CDR1 is MGHRA and CDR2 YSYEKL. The CDR3 runs 16 residues.